This is a list of T cell receptor beta chains from one sample in a study of CD8 T cells in ankylosing spondylitis. TCRdb called the 5' RACE reads again in MiXCR, with one record for every CDR3 protein. This table has around 770,000 distinct CDR3 sequences, 15% to 20% appearing once. Sequencing was carried out using blood, either unsorted or a sorted T cell fraction (not recorded which). Receptor source: a male donor with ankylosing spondylitis. The CDR3 runs from the conserved cysteine through the conserved F or W. D genes are given only for firm matches. Size is stated for part of the rows, as once, few or many counts, or as a class when the clone is expanded.

d_gene	j_gene	v_gene	abundance	CDR3aa	CDR3nt
TRBD2	TRBJ2-3	TRBV4-1	few	CASSQDQSGGATDTQYF	TGCGCCAGCAGCCAAGATCAAAGCGGGGGGGCCACAGATACGCAGTATTTT
NA	TRBJ2-1	TRBV6-1	NA	CASSELHSSYNEQFF	TGTGCCAGCAGTGAATTACACAGCTCCTACAATGAGCAGTTCTTC
TRBD1	TRBJ1-5	TRBV20-1	NA	CSARDRGGFQPQHF	TGCAGTGCTAGAGATAGAGGGGGCTTTCAGCCCCAGCATTTT
NA	TRBJ1-1	TRBV5-1	many	CASSPGTLWGNTEAFF	TGCGCCAGCAGCCCCGGGACGCTCTGGGGAAACACTGAAGCTTTCTTT
TRBD2	TRBJ2-1	TRBV11-2	few	CASSTGTSGYSSYNEQFF	TGTGCCAGCAGCACTGGGACTAGCGGATATTCCTCCTACAATGAGCAGTTCTTC
TRBD1	TRBJ1-2	TRBV12-3/TRBV12-4	NA	CASSLGQGERGYTF	TGTGCCAGCAGTTTAGGACAGGGGGAACGAGGCTACACCTTC
TRBD1	TRBJ2-1	TRBV11-1	NA	CASNPQGAYYNEQFF	TGTGCCAGCAACCCCCAGGGGGCCTACTACAATGAGCAGTTCTTC
NA	TRBJ1-2	TRBV7-8	NA	CASSANLGLSYGYTF	TGTGCCAGCAGCGCAAATCTGGGTTTGAGCTATGGCTACACCTTC
NA	TRBJ2-5	TRBV7-2	NA	CASSSGRQETQYF	TGTGCCAGCAGTTCGGGCCGCCAAGAGACCCAGTACTTC
NA	TRBJ1-1	TRBV12-5	few	CASGLVLGTEAFF	TGTGCTAGTGGTTTGGTTCTTGGCACTGAAGCTTTCTTT
TRBD2	TRBJ2-7	TRBV5-1	NA	CASSTSGNSYEQYF	TGCGCCAGCAGTACTAGCGGCAACTCCTACGAGCAGTACTTC
TRBD2	TRBJ2-1	TRBV5-1	NA	CASSLLGLAGGLNEQFF	TGCGCCAGCAGCTTGTTGGGACTAGCGGGGGGGTTGAATGAGCAGTTCTTC
NA	TRBJ1-5	TRBV6-5	few	CASSYKGQGHNQPQHF	TGTGCCAGCAGTTACAAGGGCCAGGGTCATAATCAGCCCCAGCATTTT
NA	TRBJ1-6	TRBV12-3/TRBV12-4	few	CASRQNGGIRSPLHF	TGTGCCAGCAGACAAAACGGGGGGATCCGTTCACCCCTCCACTTT
TRBD1	TRBJ1-2	TRBV28	NA	CASRSPETGGRGYTF	TGTGCCAGCAGATCTCCGGAGACAGGGGGTCGTGGCTACACCTTC
TRBD2	TRBJ2-1	TRBV20-1	NA	CSARRPGASGGSMNEQFF	TGCAGTGCCCGAAGACCCGGGGCTAGCGGGGGAAGTATGAATGAGCAGTTCTTC
TRBD2	TRBJ2-1	TRBV12-3/TRBV12-4	many	CASSSREGAYNEQFF	TGTGCCAGCAGTTCGCGGGAGGGCGCCTACAATGAGCAGTTCTTC
NA	TRBJ1-5	TRBV30	many	CAWSMAGSIQPQHF	TGTGCCTGGTCGATGGCAGGGTCAATTCAGCCCCAGCATTTT
TRBD1	TRBJ2-5	TRBV20-1	NA	CSARPWDSQETQYF	TGCAGTGCTAGACCATGGGACAGCCAAGAGACCCAGTACTTC
NA	TRBJ2-3	TRBV13	few	CASSLTRQAPSTDTQYF	TGTGCCAGCAGCTTGACCAGACAGGCACCTAGCACAGATACGCAGTATTTT
TRBD1	TRBJ1-1	TRBV30	NA	CAWSRDRGGTEAFF	TGTGCCTGGAGCCGTGACAGGGGGGGAACTGAAGCTTTCTTT
TRBD1	TRBJ2-1	TRBV24-1	NA	CATSDPPGTGGPYNEQFF	TGTGCCACCAGTGACCCCCCGGGGACAGGGGGCCCCTACAATGAGCAGTTCTTC
NA	TRBJ2-4	TRBV5-6	few	CASSLASKAGNIQYF	TGTGCCAGCAGCTTGGCCTCAAAGGCGGGGAACATTCAGTACTTC
TRBD2	TRBJ2-1	TRBV12-3/TRBV12-4	few	CASSLGGGGLDEQFF	TGTGCCAGCAGTTTAGGGGGCGGGGGGCTCGATGAGCAGTTCTTC
TRBD1	TRBJ1-1	TRBV7-8	few	CASSLAVRDRGLGTEAFF	TGTGCCAGCAGCTTAGCGGTCCGGGACAGGGGGCTTGGCACTGAAGCTTTCTTT
NA	TRBJ1-1	TRBV5-1	many	CASSPRTAGMNTEAFF	TGCGCCAGCAGCCCTCGGACAGCAGGAATGAACACTGAAGCTTTCTTT
NA	TRBJ2-1	TRBV6-1	NA	CASSESRSRGGFIDEQFF	TGTGCCAGCAGTGAATCCCGCTCGAGAGGGGGTTTTATCGATGAGCAGTTCTTC
NA	TRBJ1-2	TRBV3-1	few	CASSQDKSRDGYTF	TGTGCCAGCAGCCAAGATAAGAGTAGGGACGGCTACACCTTC
NA	TRBJ2-7	TRBV7-2	NA	CASSSDGTYEQYF	TGTGCCAGCAGCTCCGACGGCACCTACGAGCAGTACTTC
TRBD2	TRBJ2-3	TRBV11-1	NA	CASRPPGRGGRIGDTQYF	TGTGCCAGCAGGCCGCCGGGACGGGGGGGCCGCATAGGAGATACGCAGTATTTT
NA	TRBJ2-1	TRBV12-3/TRBV12-4	few	CASRRVDNEQFF	TGTGCCAGCAGGCGGGTAGACAATGAGCAGTTCTTC
NA	TRBJ2-2	TRBV9	NA	CASSGRARSNTGELFF	TGTGCCAGCAGCGGCAGGGCACGCTCGAACACCGGGGAGCTGTTTTTT